The 10 T cell receptor beta chains presented below share a single source sample, sequenced in a study of cytomegalovirus exposure and HLA in healthy donors. PCR amplification relied on 60 Vbeta primers (plus 13 Jbeta primers). Clones were read by immunoSEQ multiplex PCR, and TCRdb kept only the in-frame ones, dropping some. This table has about 140,000 clones, over 75% appearing once. The sequencing sample was made of PBMCs. The receptors come from a man aged 30 to 39 in good health.

Concerning this clone: One junction end disagrees with the germline gene, perhaps due to a read error. The chain uses TRBV5-8 and TRBJ1-5; D perhaps matches TRBD1 (6 bases). CDR3 size: 17 residues. CDR1 and CDR2 (germline): SGHTS, YDEGEE. The DNA for the CDR3 is TGTGCCAGCAGCTACAGGGTGGGGAAATGGGGGAATCAGCTCCAGCATTTT. This translates into CASSYRVGKWGNQLQHF. The full variable domain, with the rest looked up from reference TRBV5-8 and TRBJ1-5, is EAGVTQSPTHLIKTRGQQATLRCSPISGHTSVYWYQQALGLGLQFLLWYDEGEERNRGNFPPRFSGRQFPNYSSELNVNALELEDSALYLCASSYRVGKWGNQLQHFGDGTRLSIL.

The chain carries TRBV6-4 and TRBJ1-4, with D perhaps TRBD1 (5 bases). The germline V gene encodes CDR1 MRHNA and CDR2 SNTAGT. V shed 4 bases and J shed 5 bases, with 14 bases lying between them. This CDR3 comprises 15 residues. CDR3 sequence (DNA): TGTGCCAGCAGTGCCACAGGTGGTGAGAATGAAAAACTGTTTTTT. This translates into CASSATGGENEKLFF.

This chain uses TRBV30 with TRBJ1-6; the D is unclear. Germline values: CDR1 GTSNPN, CDR2 SVGIG (reference sequence). CDR3 length: 15 residues. The V gene lost 0 bases and the J gene lost 5 bases, with 11 bases spanning the gap. The CDR3 DNA follows: TGTGCCTGGAGTGTAGTCGGGTCTGATAATTCACCCCTCCACTTT. It is translated as CAWSVVGSDNSPLHF. Supplemented by reference TRBV30 and TRBJ1-6, the full variable domain reads SQTIHQWPATLVQPVGSPLSLECTVEGTSNPNLYWYRQAAGRGLQLLFYSVGIGQISSEVPQNLSASRPQDRQFILSSKKLLLSDSGFYLCAWSVVGSDNSPLHFGNGTRLTVT.

The chain couples TRBV11-3 to TRBJ2-7; TRBD1 aligns across 7 bases. The J segment lost 4 bases and the V segment lost 5 bases, leaving 8 bases of the junction unmatched. Germline V lookup: CDR1 SGHNT, CDR2 YENEEA. This CDR3 is 14 amino acids long. The CDR3 DNA sequence: TGTGCCAGCAGCCCCCGGGACAGACGGTACGAGCAGTACTTC. Its protein product is CASSPRDRRYEQYF.

The genes are TRBV5-5 and TRBJ1-5; 7 positions match TRBD1. CDR1 SGHKS and CDR2 YYEKEE come from the germline V gene (reference sequence). CDR3 size: 18 residues. V shed 3 bases, J shed 2 bases, and the junction held 14 bases outside the gene matches. The CDR3 coding sequence is TGTGCCAGCAGCTCCGATACAGGGGAGATCAATGGCAATCAGCCCCAGCATTTT. Encoded protein: CASSSDTGEINGNQPQHF.

J is TRBJ1-2 and V is TRBV28, with 8 bases aligning to TRBD1. The length of the CDR3 is 13 residues. V dropped 2 bases and J dropped 4; count of bases not matched to a gene: 0. Germline V CDR1 and CDR2: MDHEN, SYDVKM. The CDR3 DNA follows: TGTGCCAGCAGTTTAGACAGGGGCTATGGCTACACCTTC. It encodes CASSLDRGYGYTF.

This clone was picked up one time. The J gene is TRBJ1-4, the V gene TRBV4-1; maybe TRBD1 (5 bases). This CDR3 has 15 amino acids. Germline V gene sequence: CDR1 MGHRA, CDR2 YSYEKL. Trimming left V 1 base short and J 1 base short, with 7 bases between. The CDR3 spells CASSQAQGTNEKLFF. CDR3 DNA: TGCGCCAGCAGCCAAGCCCAGGGAACTAATGAAAAACTGTTTTTT.

This clone was counted a few times. V usage is TRBV6-5 and J usage is TRBJ1-2; D is ambiguous. Germline V gene data show CDR1 as MNHEY and CDR2 as SVGAGI. This CDR3 spans 14 amino acids. Between the trimmed V and J ends, which lost 0 bases and 8 bases, there was a span of 13 bases. CDR3 nucleotide sequence: TGTGCCAGCAGTTACTCAGGAGGGATCTACGGCTACACCTTC. Amino acid sequence: CASSYSGGIYGYTF.

V gene TRBV19 combines with J gene TRBJ2-7; D gene ambiguous. The germline V and J ends were trimmed by 3 bases and 2 bases, with 14 bases remaining between them. This CDR3 is built from 15 residues. CDR1 and CDR2 from the germline V gene are LNHDA and SQIVND (reference sequence). This CDR3 is CASSIRDTSAYEQYF. DNA for the CDR3: TGTGCCAGTAGTATCCGAGACACTTCGGCCTACGAGCAGTACTTC.

This clone appeared a few times. The chain couples TRBV7-6 to TRBJ2-5, with 7 bases identical to TRBD2. J gave up 3 bases and V 9 bases, and 4 bases lay outside the gene matches. CDR1 is SGHVS, CDR2 FNYEAQ, per germline. This CDR3 has 12 amino acids. CDR3 nucleotide sequence: TGTGCCAGTAGCGGGCTAAAAGAGACCCAGTACTTC. As protein: CASSGLKETQYF.